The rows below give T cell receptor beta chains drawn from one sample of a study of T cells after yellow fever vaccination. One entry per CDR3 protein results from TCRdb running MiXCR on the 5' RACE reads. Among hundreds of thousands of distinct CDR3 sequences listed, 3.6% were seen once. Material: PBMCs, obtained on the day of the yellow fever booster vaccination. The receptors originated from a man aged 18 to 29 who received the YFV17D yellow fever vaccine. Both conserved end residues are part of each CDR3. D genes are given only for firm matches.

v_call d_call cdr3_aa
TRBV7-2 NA CASSLSRTGELFF
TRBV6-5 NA CASSYVGPNSGNTIYF
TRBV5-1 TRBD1 CASGQEAMNNEQFF
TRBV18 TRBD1 CASSPRRTGFEKLFF
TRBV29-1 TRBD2 CSVELGGALETQYF
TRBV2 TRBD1 CASRKDRANTGELFF
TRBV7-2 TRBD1 CASSSMTGGAGYEQFF
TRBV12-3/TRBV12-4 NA CASRRTALSGNTIYF
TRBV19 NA CASSPTEPQETGVTQYF
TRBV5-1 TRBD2 CASSPDSGGGETQYF
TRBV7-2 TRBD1 CASSLDRAQPSNTEAFF
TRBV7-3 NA CASSLGYRFTPGELFF
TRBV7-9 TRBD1 CASSLGWDRVNTEAFF
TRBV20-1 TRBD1 CSAERSPDRVLAKNIQYF
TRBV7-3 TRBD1 CASSSDRANVAFF
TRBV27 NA CASSPGPLPIDTQYF
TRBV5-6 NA CASSPAGGTKNIQYF
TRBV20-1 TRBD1 CSAHQGASTYGYTF
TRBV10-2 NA CATQMGGENIQYF
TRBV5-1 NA CASSFSGVSNQPQHF
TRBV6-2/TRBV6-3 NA CASSLIGRETQYF
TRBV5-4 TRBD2 CASSQGGNEQYF
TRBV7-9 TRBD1 CASSRTGYPYNSPLHF
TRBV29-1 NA CSVEFTGELFF
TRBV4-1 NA CASSRLDNMDNEQFF
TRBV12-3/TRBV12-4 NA CASSYQRDQPQHF
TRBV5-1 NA CASSLPSTHGETQYF
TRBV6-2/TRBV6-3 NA CARPPVGPTDYGYTF
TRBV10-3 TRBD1 CAIGRGPDPQDEQFF
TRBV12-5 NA CASGLTSISQNTEAFF
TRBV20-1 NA CSARVGELDTQYF
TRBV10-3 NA CAISGGSAGRGPYEQYF
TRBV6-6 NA CASSYREGEKLFF
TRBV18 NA CASSPIRVSYNEQFF
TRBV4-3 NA CASSRSPGTDTQYF
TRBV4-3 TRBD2 CASSLQRGAGSYEQYF
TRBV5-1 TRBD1 CASSANGQGRETQYF
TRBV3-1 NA CASSQASGREASETQYF
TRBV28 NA CASVRLSGANVLTF
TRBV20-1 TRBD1 CSVETGLNYGYTF
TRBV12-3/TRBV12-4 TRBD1 CASSLRTGIFRDPGNTIYF
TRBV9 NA CASSVDRPGKTQYF
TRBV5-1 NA CASSSREMGQETQYF
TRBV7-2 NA CASSLGTDEKLFF
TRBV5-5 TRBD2 CASSLVAGRGETQYF
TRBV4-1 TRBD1 CASSDREFGNSPLHF
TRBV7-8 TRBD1 CASSLAGTGVPGYTF
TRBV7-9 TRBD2 CASSQTSGALYYEQYF